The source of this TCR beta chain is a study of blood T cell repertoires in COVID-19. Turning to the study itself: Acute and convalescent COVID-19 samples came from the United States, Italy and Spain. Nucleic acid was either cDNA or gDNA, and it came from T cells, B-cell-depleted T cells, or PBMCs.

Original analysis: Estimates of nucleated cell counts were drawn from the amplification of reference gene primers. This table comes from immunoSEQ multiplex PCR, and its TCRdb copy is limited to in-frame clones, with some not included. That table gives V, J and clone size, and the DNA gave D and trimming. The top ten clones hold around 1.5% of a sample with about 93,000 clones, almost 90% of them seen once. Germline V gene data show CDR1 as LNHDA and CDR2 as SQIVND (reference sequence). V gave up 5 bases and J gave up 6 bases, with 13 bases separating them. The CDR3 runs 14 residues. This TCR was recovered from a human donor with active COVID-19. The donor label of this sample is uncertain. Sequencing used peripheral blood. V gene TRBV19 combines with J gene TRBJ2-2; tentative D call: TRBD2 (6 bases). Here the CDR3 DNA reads TGTGCCAGTAGTCTCGGACTAACACCCGGGGAGCTGTTTTTT. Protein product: CASSLGLTPGELFF.